In its sample, the clone carrying this TCR beta chain was seen a few times. The protocol was immunoSEQ multiplex PCR, while the TCRdb copy is restricted to in-frame clones and leaves out a portion. Seen here are fewer than 300,000 clones, roughly 80% observed once, and the top ten hold about an eighth. This specimen comes from a study of control samples from healthy donors and cancer patients. This CDR3 spans 11 amino acids. Trimming cost V 3 bases and J 5 bases, with 5 bases left between them. Germline values: CDR1 LGHDT, CDR2 YNNKEL (reference sequence). This clonotype was obtained from a woman aged 55-69 years with lung cancer. This chain uses TRBV3-1 (or the pseudogene TRBV3-2) with TRBJ2-7; D gene ambiguous. Sequencing was done on a sample of PBMCs. CDR3 sequence (DNA): TGTGCCAGCAGCCAGTCTGACGAGCAGTACTTC. Amino acid sequence: CASSQSDEQYF.